These T cell receptor beta chains were read from a single sample in a study of T cells in Graves' hyperthyroidism and ophthalmopathy. TCRdb analysed the multiplex PCR reads with MiXCR anew, one entry per CDR3 protein. This table has hundreds of thousands of distinct CDR3 sequences, about 43% appearing once. What was sequenced was peripheral blood or thyroid tissue (not recorded which). These receptors all stem from a woman aged 18-29 years with Graves' hyperthyroidism. CDR3s include the opening cysteine and the closing phenylalanine or tryptophan. A D gene is named only where the DNA matches it firmly. The listing skips clone size in some rows; elsewhere it reads once, few, many or a size class.

d_call: .
v_call: TRBV7-3
cdr3_length: 16
j_call: TRBJ2-7
clone_size: .
cdr3_aa: CASSLRANAVRHEQYF
cdr3_nt: TGTGCCAGCAGCTTGAGGGCGAACGCCGTGCGCCACGAGCAGTACTTC

d_call: TRBD1
v_call: TRBV12-3/TRBV12-4
cdr3_length: 15
j_call: TRBJ1-6
clone_size: .
cdr3_aa: CASSPDRAGNSPLHF
cdr3_nt: TGTGCCAGCAGTCCCGACAGGGCCGGTAATTCACCCCTCCACTTT

d_call: .
v_call: TRBV7-2
cdr3_length: 14
j_call: TRBJ1-1
clone_size: .
cdr3_aa: CASSPQGGRTEAFF
cdr3_nt: TGTGCCAGCAGCCCGCAGGGCGGACGGACTGAAGCTTTCTTT

d_call: .
v_call: TRBV20-1
cdr3_length: 14
j_call: TRBJ2-7
clone_size: .
cdr3_aa: CSARRALSSYEQYF
cdr3_nt: TGCAGTGCTAGAAGGGCTCTTAGCTCCTACGAGCAGTACTTC

d_call: .
v_call: TRBV6-1
cdr3_length: 8
j_call: TRBJ2-6
clone_size: .
cdr3_aa: CASSPLTF
cdr3_nt: TGTGCCAGCAGCCCCCTGACTTTC

d_call: .
v_call: TRBV19
cdr3_length: 14
j_call: TRBJ2-2
clone_size: .
cdr3_aa: CASRAQGGTGELFF
cdr3_nt: TGTGCCAGTAGGGCCCAGGGTGGGACCGGGGAGCTGTTTTTT

d_call: TRBD1
v_call: TRBV24-1
cdr3_length: 14
j_call: TRBJ2-5
clone_size: .
cdr3_aa: CATSPGTGQETQYF
cdr3_nt: TGTGCCACCAGCCCCGGGACAGGACAAGAGACCCAGTACTTC

d_call: .
v_call: TRBV10-3
cdr3_length: 14
j_call: TRBJ1-2
clone_size: .
cdr3_aa: CAISGVGSGYGYTF
cdr3_nt: TGTGCCATCAGTGGAGTCGGGTCGGGCTATGGCTACACCTTC

d_call: TRBD1
v_call: TRBV13
cdr3_length: 17
j_call: TRBJ1-2
clone_size: .
cdr3_aa: CASSLNGDRGETDGYTF
cdr3_nt: TGTGCCAGCAGCTTAAATGGAGACAGGGGAGAGACGGATGGCTACACCTTC

d_call: .
v_call: TRBV20-1
cdr3_length: 13
j_call: TRBJ1-1
clone_size: many
cdr3_aa: CSAREKGDTEAFF
cdr3_nt: TGCAGTGCTAGAGAGAAAGGGGACACTGAAGCTTTCTTT

d_call: .
v_call: TRBV10-3
cdr3_length: 13
j_call: TRBJ1-1
clone_size: many
cdr3_aa: CAISPNTNTEAFF
cdr3_nt: TGTGCCATAAGCCCAAATACGAACACTGAAGCTTTCTTT

d_call: .
v_call: TRBV20-1
cdr3_length: 14
j_call: TRBJ1-5
clone_size: few
cdr3_aa: CSASRGQEVQPQHF
cdr3_nt: TGCAGTGCTAGTCGGGGGCAGGAGGTTCAGCCCCAGCATTTT

d_call: .
v_call: TRBV6-1
cdr3_length: 17
j_call: TRBJ1-1
clone_size: .
cdr3_aa: CASSMNLFRGPNSMAFF
cdr3_nt: TGTGCCAGCAGTATGAACTTATTCAGGGGACCGAACAGTATGGCTTTCTTT

d_call: .
v_call: TRBV12-3/TRBV12-4
cdr3_length: 14
j_call: TRBJ1-6
clone_size: once
cdr3_aa: CASSLGHYNSPLHF
cdr3_nt: TGTGCCAGCAGTTTGGGACACTATAATTCACCCCTCCACTTT

d_call: .
v_call: TRBV7-7
cdr3_length: 15
j_call: TRBJ2-5
clone_size: .
cdr3_aa: CASSAVTGYQETQYF
cdr3_nt: TGTGCTAGCAGTGCTGTTACAGGTTACCAAGAGACCCAGTACTTC

d_call: .
v_call: TRBV11-2
cdr3_length: 12
j_call: TRBJ2-5
clone_size: once
cdr3_aa: CASSLGRTASDF
cdr3_nt: TGTGCCAGCAGCTTGGGACGAACGGCTTCCGACTTC

d_call: .
v_call: TRBV2
cdr3_length: 14
j_call: TRBJ2-7
clone_size: few
cdr3_aa: CASRLSSERYEQYF
cdr3_nt: TGTGCCAGCAGACTTTCTAGCGAGAGATACGAGCAGTACTTC

d_call: .
v_call: TRBV7-3
cdr3_length: 13
j_call: TRBJ2-7
clone_size: few
cdr3_aa: CASSLTVGSEQYF
cdr3_nt: TGTGCCAGCAGCTTAACGGTTGGAAGCGAGCAGTACTTC